What follows are 6 T cell receptor beta chains derived from one specimen sequenced in a study of T cells expressing NK-cell markers. TCRdb re-called the 5' RACE reads; one entry per CDR3 protein, DNA not given. The table gives about 370,000 distinct CDR3 sequences; the top ten clones make up around 10% of it. Sequenced input: blood T cells: a sorted CD56 or NKG2C T cell subset, CD4+ or CD8+ T cells, or bulk PBMC T cells (not recorded which). The source of these receptors is a woman between 45 and 65 years old in good health.

This sequence joins TRBV19 and TRBJ1-2; lacking DNA, the TRBD1 call made by TCRdb goes unchecked. Germline V CDR1 and CDR2: LNHDA, SQIVND (reference sequence). This CDR3 comprises 15 residues. This CDR3 reads CASSIVGTGGFGYTF. Variable domain in full (rest from reference TRBV19 and TRBJ1-2): DGGITQSPKYLFRKEGQNVTLSCEQNLNHDAMYWYRQDPGQGLRLIYYSQIVNDFQKGDIAEGYSVSREKKESFPLTVTSAQKNPTAFYLCASSIVGTGGFGYTFGSGTRLTVV.

V and J are TRBV5-1 and TRBJ2-3; TCRdb selects TRBD2, and the lack of DNA leaves this call unchecked. This CDR3 region has 16 residues. CDR1 and CDR2 (germline): SGHRS, YFSETQ. The CDR3 loop is CASSSELAGGKNTQYF.

This sequence joins TRBV12-3 or TRBV12-4 and TRBJ2-1; checking the TCRdb D call of TRBD2 is not possible without DNA. There are 11 residues in the CDR3. The CDR3 sequence: CASKSPGEQFF.

The rearrangement uses TRBV5-1 and TRBJ2-3. This CDR3 spans 14 amino acids. Germline V gene lookup returns CDR1 SGHRS and CDR2 YFSETQ. CDR3 residues: CASSLSGNPDTQYF.

This rearrangement joins TRBV2 to TRBJ1-2. Germline values: CDR1 SNHLY, CDR2 FYNNEI. The CDR3 length is 12 residues. CDR3 in amino acids: CASSELPKGYTF.

The gene calls are TRBV7-8 and TRBJ2-2; TCRdb's D gene call, TRBD2, goes unchecked for lack of DNA. Germline-derived CDR1 and CDR2 are SGHVS and FQNEAQ. The CDR3 is 18 residues long. CDR3 amino acids: CASSFQRENFANTGELFF. Together with reference TRBV7-8 and TRBJ2-2, the CDR3 gives the full variable domain: GAGVSQSPRYKVAKRGQDVALRCDPISGHVSLFWYQQALGQGPEFLTYFQNEAQLDKSGLPSDRFFAERPEGSVSTLKIQRTQQEDSAVYLCASSFQRENFANTGELFFGEGSRLTVL.